This T cell receptor beta chain is from a study of CD8+CD57+ T cells in acquired aplastic anemia. Looking at the study overall: CD4+ reads averaged approximately 11 million in healthy donors. Findings of the study overall: Patients had roughly 29 CD8+ CDR3 sequences in common with controls (the shared set). Patients were compared with controls for CD8+ Simpson's diversity, and no significant difference emerged.

The trim removed 3 bases at V and 5 bases at J, leaving 7 bases unmatched. Germline V CDR1 and CDR2: LNHNV, YYDKDF (reference sequence). This CDR3 is built from 15 residues. Genomic DNA, the template, was used for profiling of the TCR beta VDJ and CDR3. Each CDR3 protein gets one entry after TCRdb re-called the reads with MiXCR. The sample has about 200,000 distinct CDR3 sequences, 34% seen once; the top ten hold around 1.1%. Of note for this clonotype: What it recognizes is unknown.

The receptor was isolated from a human donor in good health, serving as a control. Sequences were obtained from sorted CD4+, CD8+, or CD8+CD57+ T cells (not recorded which) from PBMCs. The chain links TRBV15 to TRBJ2-7; TRBD1 matches 10 bases. In DNA form, the CDR3 reads TGTGCCACCAGCAGGAGAGTGGGGACAGGGGACGAGCAGTACTTC. Its protein product is CATSRRVGTGDEQYF.